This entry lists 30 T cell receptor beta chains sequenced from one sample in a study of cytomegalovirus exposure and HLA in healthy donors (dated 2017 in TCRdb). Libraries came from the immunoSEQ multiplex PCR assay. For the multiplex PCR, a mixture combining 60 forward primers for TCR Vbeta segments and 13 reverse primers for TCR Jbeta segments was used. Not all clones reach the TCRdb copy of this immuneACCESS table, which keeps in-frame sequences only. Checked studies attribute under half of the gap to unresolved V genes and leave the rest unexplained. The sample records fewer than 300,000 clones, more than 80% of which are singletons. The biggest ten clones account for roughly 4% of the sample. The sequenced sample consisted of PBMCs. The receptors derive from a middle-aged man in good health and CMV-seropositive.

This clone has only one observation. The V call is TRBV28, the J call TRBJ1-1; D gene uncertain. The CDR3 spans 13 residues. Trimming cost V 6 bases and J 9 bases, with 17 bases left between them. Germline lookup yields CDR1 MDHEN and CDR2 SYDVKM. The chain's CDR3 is CASRLQRPDKAFF. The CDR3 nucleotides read TGTGCCAGCAGGCTCCAGAGACCCGACAAAGCTTTCTTT.

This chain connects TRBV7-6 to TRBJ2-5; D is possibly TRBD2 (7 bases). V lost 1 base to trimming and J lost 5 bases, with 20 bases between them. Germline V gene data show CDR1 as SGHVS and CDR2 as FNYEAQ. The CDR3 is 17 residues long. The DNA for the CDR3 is TGTGCCAGCAGCTTAGGGGGGCTAGCGGCCCAGGGGGAGACCCAGTACTTC. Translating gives CASSLGGLAAQGETQYF.

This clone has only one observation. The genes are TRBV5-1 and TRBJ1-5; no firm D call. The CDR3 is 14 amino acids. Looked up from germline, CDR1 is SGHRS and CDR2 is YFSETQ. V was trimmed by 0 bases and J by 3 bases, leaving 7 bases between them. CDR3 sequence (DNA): TGCGCCAGCAGCTTGGACAGTACCAATCAGCCCCAGCATTTT. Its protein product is CASSLDSTNQPQHF.

CDR3 sequence reads: CASSLATGGTDNEQFF. The CDR3 bases are TGTGCCAGCAGCTTGGCTACAGGGGGCACGGACAATGAGCAGTTCTTC. The genes are TRBV7-9 and TRBJ2-1; 9 bases agree with TRBD1. This CDR3 has 16 amino acids. V was clipped by 3 bases and J by 5 bases; unmatched bases: 8. Germline V gene sequence: CDR1 SEHNR, CDR2 FQNEAQ (reference sequence). Full variable domain (rest looked up from reference TRBV7-9 and TRBJ2-1): DTGVSQNPRHKITKRGQNVTFRCDPISEHNRLYWYRQTLGQGPEFLTYFQNEAQLEKSRLLSDRFSAERPKGSFSTLEIQRTEQGDSAMYLCASSLATGGTDNEQFFGPGTRLTVL.

The CDR3: CASSPPRGPGETQYF. DNA for the CDR3: TGTGCCAGCTCACCTCCAAGGGGGCCGGGGGAGACCCAGTACTTC. The J gene is TRBJ2-5, the V gene TRBV18; the match to TRBD1 covers 7 bases. V shed 3 bases, J shed 5 bases, and the junction held 9 bases outside the gene matches. Per germline, CDR1 KGHSH and CDR2 LQKENI. The CDR3 has 15 amino acids.

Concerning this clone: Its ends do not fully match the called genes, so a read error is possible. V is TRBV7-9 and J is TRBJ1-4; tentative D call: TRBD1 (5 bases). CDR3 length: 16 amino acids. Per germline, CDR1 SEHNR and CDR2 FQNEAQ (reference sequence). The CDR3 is CSSSFKGSLRGEKLFF. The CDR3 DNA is TGTTCCAGCAGCTTTAAAGGTTCCCTAAGGGGTGAAAAACTGTTTTTT.

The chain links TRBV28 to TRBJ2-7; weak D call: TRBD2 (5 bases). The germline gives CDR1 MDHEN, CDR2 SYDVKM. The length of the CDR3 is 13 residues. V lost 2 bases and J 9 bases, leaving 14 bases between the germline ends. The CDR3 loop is CASSLTRVEGQYF. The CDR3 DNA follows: TGTGCCAGCAGTTTAACGAGGGTAGAAGGGCAGTACTTC.

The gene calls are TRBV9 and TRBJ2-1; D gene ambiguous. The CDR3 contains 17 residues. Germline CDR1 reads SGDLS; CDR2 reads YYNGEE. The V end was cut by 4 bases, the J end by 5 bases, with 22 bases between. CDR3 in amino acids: CASSPQVETSYNNEQFF. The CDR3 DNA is TGTGCCAGCAGCCCCCAGGTGGAAACCAGCTACAACAATGAGCAGTTCTTC.

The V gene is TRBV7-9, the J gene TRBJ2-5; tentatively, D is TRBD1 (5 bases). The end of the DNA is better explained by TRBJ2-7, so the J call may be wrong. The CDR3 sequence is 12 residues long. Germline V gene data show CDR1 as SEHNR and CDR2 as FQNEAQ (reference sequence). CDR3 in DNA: TGTGCCAGCAGCCAGCAGGGCAACGAGCAGTACTTC. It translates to CASSQQGNEQYF.

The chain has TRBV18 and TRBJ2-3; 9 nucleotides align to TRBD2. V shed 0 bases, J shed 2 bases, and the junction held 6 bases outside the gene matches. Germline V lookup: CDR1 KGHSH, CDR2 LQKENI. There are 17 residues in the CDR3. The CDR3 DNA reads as TGTGCCAGCTCACCACCACAACTAGCGGGCACCACAGATACGCAGTATTTT. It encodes CASSPPQLAGTTDTQYF.

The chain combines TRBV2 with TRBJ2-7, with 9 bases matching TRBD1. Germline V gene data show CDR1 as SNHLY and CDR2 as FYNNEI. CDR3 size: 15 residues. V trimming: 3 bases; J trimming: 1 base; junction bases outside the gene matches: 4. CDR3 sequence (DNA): TGTGCCAGCAGTGAGGGACAGGGTAGATCCTACGAGCAGTACTTC. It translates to CASSEGQGRSYEQYF.

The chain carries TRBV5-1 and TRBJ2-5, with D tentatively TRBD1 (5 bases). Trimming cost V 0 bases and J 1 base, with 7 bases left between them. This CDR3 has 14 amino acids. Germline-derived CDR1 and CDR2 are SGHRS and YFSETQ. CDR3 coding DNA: TGCGCCAGCAGCTTGGTGCAGGGCCAAGAGACCCAGTACTTC. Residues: CASSLVQGQETQYF.

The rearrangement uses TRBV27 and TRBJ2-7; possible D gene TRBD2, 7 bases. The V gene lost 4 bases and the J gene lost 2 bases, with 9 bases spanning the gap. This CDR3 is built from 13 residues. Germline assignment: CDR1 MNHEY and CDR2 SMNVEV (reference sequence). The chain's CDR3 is CASSWGGPYEQYF. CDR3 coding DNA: TGTGCCAGCAGTTGGGGGGGCCCCTACGAGCAGTACTTC.

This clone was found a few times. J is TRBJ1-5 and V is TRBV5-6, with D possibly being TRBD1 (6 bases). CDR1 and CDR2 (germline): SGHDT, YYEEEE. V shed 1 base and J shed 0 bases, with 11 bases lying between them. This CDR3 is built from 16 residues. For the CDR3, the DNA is TGTGCCAGCAGCTTGTACCAGGGGAATAGCAATCAGCCCCAGCATTTT. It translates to CASSLYQGNSNQPQHF.

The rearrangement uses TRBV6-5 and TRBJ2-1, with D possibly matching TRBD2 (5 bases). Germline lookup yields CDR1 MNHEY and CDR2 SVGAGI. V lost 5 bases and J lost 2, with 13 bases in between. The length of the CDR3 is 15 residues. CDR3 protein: CASSNRDPPYNEQFF. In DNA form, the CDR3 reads TGTGCCAGCAGTAACCGGGATCCCCCCTACAATGAGCAGTTCTTC.

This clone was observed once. CDR3 residues: CASATQGNEQFF. The CDR3 coding sequence is TGTGCCAGCGCCACACAGGGGAATGAGCAGTTCTTC. The gene calls are TRBV18 and TRBJ2-1, with 7 bases identical to TRBD1. V trimming: 8 bases; J trimming: 7 bases; junction bases outside the gene matches: 5. This CDR3 is built from 12 residues. Looked up from germline, CDR1 is KGHSH and CDR2 is LQKENI. Full variable domain (outside the CDR3, taken from reference TRBV18 and TRBJ2-1): NAGVMQNPRHLVRRRGQEARLRCSPMKGHSHVYWYRQLPEEGLKFMVYLQKENIIDESGMPKERFSAEFPKEGPSILRIQQVVRGDSAAYFCASATQGNEQFFGPGTRLTVL.

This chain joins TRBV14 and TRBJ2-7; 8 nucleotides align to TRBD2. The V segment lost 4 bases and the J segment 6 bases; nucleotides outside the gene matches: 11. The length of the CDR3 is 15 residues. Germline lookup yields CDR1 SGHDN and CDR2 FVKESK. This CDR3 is CASSPFAAGGTEQYF. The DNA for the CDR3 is TGTGCCAGCAGCCCCTTTGCCGCGGGAGGAACCGAGCAGTACTTC.

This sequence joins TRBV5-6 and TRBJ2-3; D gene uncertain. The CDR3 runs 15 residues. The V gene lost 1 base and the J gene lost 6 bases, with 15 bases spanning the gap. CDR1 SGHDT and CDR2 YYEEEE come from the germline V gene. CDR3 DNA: TGTGCCAGCAGCTTGTACGGTCCAAGCGCTGATACGCAGTATTTT. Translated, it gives CASSLYGPSADTQYF.

The CDR3 coding sequence is TGCGCCAGCAGCCGGATCGCCATGGACAGGGTGGAGGGCTACACCTTC. Its protein product is CASSRIAMDRVEGYTF. The chain carries TRBV4-1 and TRBJ1-2; 8 nucleotides match TRBD1. Germline-derived CDR1 and CDR2 are MGHRA and YSYEKL. Trimming took 4 bases from V and 8 from J; bases not matched to a gene: 15. The CDR3 runs to 16 residues.

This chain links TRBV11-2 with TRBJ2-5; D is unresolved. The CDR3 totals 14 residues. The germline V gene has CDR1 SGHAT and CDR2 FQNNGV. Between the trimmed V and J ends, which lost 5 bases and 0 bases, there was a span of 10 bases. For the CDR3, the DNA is TGTGCCAGCAGCGAACCTAGAGACCAAGAGACCCAGTACTTC. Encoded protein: CASSEPRDQETQYF.

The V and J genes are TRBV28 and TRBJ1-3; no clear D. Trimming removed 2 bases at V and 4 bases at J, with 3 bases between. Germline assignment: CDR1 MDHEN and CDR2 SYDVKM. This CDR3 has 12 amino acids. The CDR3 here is CASSLAGNTIYF. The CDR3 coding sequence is TGTGCCAGCAGTTTAGCGGGAAACACCATATATTTT.

CDR3 amino acids: CASSLVSRGTDTQYF. Written as DNA, the CDR3 is TGTGCCAGCAGCTTAGTGTCCAGGGGAACAGATACGCAGTATTTT. This sequence joins TRBV7-2 and TRBJ2-3; a weak D match, TRBD1 (6 bases). CDR3 length: 15 residues. Germline loops: CDR1 SGHTA, CDR2 FQGNSA. V was trimmed by 1 base and J by 3 bases, leaving 11 bases between them.

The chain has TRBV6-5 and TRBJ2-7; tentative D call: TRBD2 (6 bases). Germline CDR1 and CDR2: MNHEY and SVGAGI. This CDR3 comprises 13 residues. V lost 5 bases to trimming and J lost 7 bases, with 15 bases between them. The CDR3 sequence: CASSEGGLREQYF. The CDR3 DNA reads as TGTGCCAGCAGTGAAGGAGGGCTACGAGAGCAGTACTTC.

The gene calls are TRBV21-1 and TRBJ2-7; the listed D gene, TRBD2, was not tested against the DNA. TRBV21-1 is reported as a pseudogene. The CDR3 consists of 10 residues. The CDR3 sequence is CASSGSGQYF. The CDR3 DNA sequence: TGTGCCAGCAGCGGGAGCGGGCAGTACTTC.

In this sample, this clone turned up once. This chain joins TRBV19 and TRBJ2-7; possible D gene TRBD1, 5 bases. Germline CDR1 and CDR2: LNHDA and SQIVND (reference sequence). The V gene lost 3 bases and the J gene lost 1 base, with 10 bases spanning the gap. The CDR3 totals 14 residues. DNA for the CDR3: TGTGCCAGTAGTATCGCTAGGGGATCCTACGAGCAGTACTTC. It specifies CASSIARGSYEQYF.

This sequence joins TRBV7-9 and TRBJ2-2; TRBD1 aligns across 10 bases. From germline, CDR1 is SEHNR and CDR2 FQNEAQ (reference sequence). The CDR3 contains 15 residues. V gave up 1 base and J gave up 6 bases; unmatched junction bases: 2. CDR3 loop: CASSLVGTGAGELFF. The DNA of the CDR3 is TGTGCCAGCAGCTTAGTTGGGACAGGGGCCGGGGAGCTGTTTTTT.

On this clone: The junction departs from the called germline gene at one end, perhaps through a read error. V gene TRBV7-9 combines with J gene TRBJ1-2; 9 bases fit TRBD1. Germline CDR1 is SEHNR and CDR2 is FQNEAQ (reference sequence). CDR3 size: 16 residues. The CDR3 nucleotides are TGTTCCAGCAGCTTAGCGGGGACAGGGTCTAACTATGGCTACACCTTC. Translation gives CSSSLAGTGSNYGYTF.

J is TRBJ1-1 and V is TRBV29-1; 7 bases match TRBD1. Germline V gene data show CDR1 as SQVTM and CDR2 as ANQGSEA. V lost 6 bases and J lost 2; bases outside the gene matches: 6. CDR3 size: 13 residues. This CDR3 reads CSVAGQRNTEAFF. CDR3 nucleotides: TGCAGCGTCGCGGGACAGAGAAACACTGAAGCTTTCTTT.

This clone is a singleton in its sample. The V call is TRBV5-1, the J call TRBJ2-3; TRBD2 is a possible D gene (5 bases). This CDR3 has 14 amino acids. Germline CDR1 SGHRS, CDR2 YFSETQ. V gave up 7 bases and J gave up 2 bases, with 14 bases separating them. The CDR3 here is CASVLAQITDTQYF. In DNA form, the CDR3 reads TGCGCCAGCGTGTTAGCGCAAATCACAGATACGCAGTATTTT.

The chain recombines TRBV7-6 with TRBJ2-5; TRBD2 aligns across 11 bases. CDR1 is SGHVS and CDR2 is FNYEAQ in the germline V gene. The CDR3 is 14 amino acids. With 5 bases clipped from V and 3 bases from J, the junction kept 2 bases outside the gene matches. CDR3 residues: CASSLTSGKETQYF. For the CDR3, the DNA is TGTGCCAGCAGCCTGACTAGCGGGAAAGAGACCCAGTACTTC.